This T cell receptor (beta chain) stems from a study of CD4+ T cells in melanoma (dated by TCRdb to between 2021 and 2024). About the full investigation: Neoantigen-specific CD4+ T cells in human melanoma were investigated in the study. On the study overall, not on this receptor specifically: Diverse differentiation states were reported to be shown by neoantigen-specific CD4+ T cells in melanoma. Neoantigen-specific CD4+ T cells were reported to be correlated with the function of CD8+ T cells, macrophages and B cells.

Via the germline V gene, CDR1 is SQVTM and CDR2 ANQGSEA. Relative to germline, V is 5 bases shorter and J is 2 bases shorter, with 16 bases between their ends. The CDR3 starts with the cysteine, ends with the phenylalanine, and has 14 residues. The DNA shown is the 42-base CDR3, in frame from base 1. The library was made by the immunoSEQ multiplex PCR assay. The immuneACCESS repertoire file appears here via TCRdb, limited to in-frame rearrangements. These files lack a portion of the clones; in checked studies, under half of the deficit traces to unresolved V genes, and the cause of the others is not known. For this sample there are approximately 9,500 clones; roughly 69% appear just once. Approximately 25% of the sample comes from the top ten. The donors were melanoma patients. On this clone: There is no known antigen for this receptor. Qualities for individual bases were not recorded, and no much larger clone is one base off.

This chain joins TRBV29-1 to TRBJ2-7, with the D segment identity uncertain. This TCR was recovered from a human donor with melanoma. The specimen was cells from a culture (not recorded whether cultured in vitro). Here the CDR3 is given as CSVKGRKSPYEQYF. In nucleotides, the sequence is TGCAGCGTTAAAGGCAGAAAGTCACCCTACGAGCAGTACTTC.